This T cell receptor beta chain is from a study of blood T cell repertoires in COVID-19. The sample holds one count of this clone. Original methodology: Scientists estimated how many nucleated cells there were by amplifying reference gene primers. TCRdb keeps only in-frame clones here, not all; method: immunoSEQ multiplex PCR. D and trimming were read from the DNA, whereas the V and J calls and clone size are those reported in that table. The sample lists more than 95,000 clones, roughly four fifths occurring once. The germline V gene has CDR1 LNHDA and CDR2 SQIVND (reference sequence). Trimming took 0 bases from V and 0 from J; bases not matched to a gene: 8. This CDR3 region has 19 residues.

The sequence was obtained from a man older than 75 with COVID-19, enrolled during active disease. The chain has TRBV19 and TRBJ2-2; 9 nucleotides agree with TRBD2. Sequencing was carried out using peripheral blood. The CDR3 DNA sequence: TGTGCCAGTAGTATAGAATTCAGACTAGCGGAGACGAACACCGGGGAGCTGTTTTTT. Translating it yields CASSIEFRLAETNTGELFF.